The clone carrying this T cell receptor (beta chain) was detected only a few times. Its antigen is still unknown. Within the library, unique molecular identifiers were attached to each individual cDNA molecule. TCRdb used MiXCR to reprocess the RACE reads, holding one entry per CDR3 protein. The sample has about 340,000 distinct CDR3 sequences, 6% to 8.5% seen once; the top ten hold 8.4%. This record belongs to a study of human T cells and chemical hapten exposure. Overall study: Alopecia universalis, totalis or areata was present in patients who were mostly female. Study-level findings and limits: Compared to controls, expanded TCRs made significantly more large clusters of similar CDR3s.

Time point reported: patch test 1, 2 weeks after DPC sensitization. Treatment reported: therapeutic diphenylcyclopropenone sensitization with weekly scalp DPC. This CDR3 has 14 residues. CDR1 MDHEN and CDR2 SYDVKM come from the germline V gene. The V end lost 6 bases, the J end lost 0 bases, and 12 bases lay between the germline ends. The rearrangement uses TRBV28 and TRBJ2-7; D is ambiguous. This clonotype was obtained from a woman between 18 and 30 years old with alopecia areata. Some clones in this sample may be carry-over from other donors' samples. The sequenced sample was whole blood, obtained in connection with sensitization to the hapten diphenylcyclopropenone (DPC). CDR3 in amino acids: CASSSPPSSYEQYF. CDR3 bases: TGTGCCAGCAGCTCCCCCCCATCCTCCTACGAGCAGTACTTC.